This T cell receptor beta chain emerged from a study of T cell responses to AZD1222 COVID-19 vaccine. Turning to this clone: Antigen unknown.

The CDR3 sequence is 17 residues long. V was cut by 0 bases and J by 5 bases, with 17 bases left in between. General study results and limits: The reported proportion of spike-specific TCRs targeting unmutated variant regions was nearly half. There were repertoire samples only from the period after the peak T cell response.

Recipients boosted at about 4 weeks or about 12 weeks are pooled. Only in-frame clones appear in the TCRdb table, and some are missing; sequencing was by immunoSEQ multiplex PCR. The table includes more than 75,000 clones, under 90% detected once. Sequencing was performed on peripheral blood, taken 28 days after the second AZD1222 dose. The TCR was taken from an adult who received the AZD1222 COVID-19 vaccine. The chain recombines TRBV23-1 with TRBJ1-5; D perhaps matches TRBD1 (6 bases). TRBV23-1 carries the ORF label, with uncertain function. The CDR3, as DNA: TGCGCCAGCAGTCAATCCTATCGGACAGACGGGCATCAGCCCCAGCATTTT. Protein product: CASSQSYRTDGHQPQHF.